These 15 T cell receptor beta chains share one sample of origin, sequenced in a study of blood T cell repertoires in COVID-19. Profiling relied on immunoSEQ multiplex PCR, and the TCRdb table lists in-frame clones only, not all of them. Among over 110,000 clones listed, more than 60% were seen once. Sequencing was performed on peripheral blood. These receptors all stem from a man aged 80 or over with acute or convalescent COVID-19.

The rearrangement uses TRBV7-2 and TRBJ1-5; D is undetermined. Deletions cut 5 bases from V and 5 bases from J, with 13 bases between. The CDR3 is 14 amino acids. Germline CDR1 SGHTA, CDR2 FQGNSA. CDR3 region: CASSPPEVYQPQHF. CDR3 DNA sequence: TGTGCCAGCAGCCCCCCGGAGGTATATCAGCCCCAGCATTTT.

This clone was counted once. The CDR3 sequence is CASSPPGQGSEAFF. Here the CDR3 DNA reads TGTGCCAGCAGCCCGCCGGGACAGGGGTCTGAAGCTTTCTTT. This chain joins TRBV9 and TRBJ1-1, with 10 bases identical to TRBD1. Trimming took 4 bases from V and 6 from J; bases not matched to a gene: 6. The CDR3 is 14 amino acids. CDR1 is SGDLS, CDR2 YYNGEE, per germline. The entire variable domain, with the rest obtained from reference TRBV9 and TRBJ1-1, is as follows: DSGVTQTPKHLITATGQRVTLRCSPRSGDLSVYWYQQSLDQGLQFLIQYYNGEERAKGNILERFSAQQFPDLHSELNLSSLELGDSALYFCASSPPGQGSEAFFGQGTRLTVV.

This clone was seen a handful of times. The chain employs TRBV6-4 and TRBJ2-5; D gene ambiguous. The CDR3 totals 16 residues. CDR1 is MRHNA, CDR2 SNTAGT, per germline. V was cut by 3 bases and J by 2 bases, with 16 bases left in between. CDR3 DNA: TGTGCCAGCAGTGAATCCCCCACCGGTATTCAAGAGACCCAGTACTTC. It specifies CASSESPTGIQETQYF.

The chain recombines TRBV7-2 with TRBJ1-1; 9 bases fit TRBD1. V dropped 5 bases and J dropped 13; count of bases not matched to a gene: 11. The CDR3 contains 13 residues. The V gene's germline CDR1 is SGHTA and CDR2 FQGNSA. The CDR3: CASSRQGGDLFFF. As DNA, the CDR3 is TGTGCCAGCAGCAGACAGGGGGGCGACCTTTTTTTCTTT. Filled out from reference TRBV7-2 and TRBJ1-1, the complete variable domain reads GAGVSQSPSNKVTEKGKDVELRCDPISGHTALYWYRQSLGQGLEFLIYFQGNSAPDKSGLPSDRFSAERTGGSVSTLTIQRTQQEDSAVYLCASSRQGGDLFFFGQGTRLTVV.

This clone was found a few times. The V and J genes are TRBV5-4 and TRBJ1-1; D may be TRBD1 (5 bases). V lost 5 bases to trimming and J lost 1 base, with 15 bases between them. CDR1 is SGHNT and CDR2 is YYREEE in the germline V gene (reference sequence). The CDR3 totals 15 residues. Here the CDR3 reads CASRPTGVRNTEAFF. CDR3 coding DNA: TGTGCCAGCAGACCGACGGGGGTGCGGAACACTGAAGCTTTCTTT.

The gene calls are TRBV10-3 and TRBJ2-2; TRBD2 might be the D (6 bases). Germline-derived CDR1 and CDR2 are ENHRY and SYGVKD. The CDR3 totals 16 residues. Trimming shortened V by 6 bases and J by 2 bases, and 16 bases separated the two germline ends. The CDR3 reads CAIRRGQNPNTGELFF. The CDR3 DNA follows: TGTGCCATCAGGCGGGGCCAGAACCCTAACACCGGGGAGCTGTTTTTT.

The rearrangement links TRBV2 to TRBJ1-1; possibly TRBD1 for D (5 bases). Trimming pared 4 bases from V and 1 base from J, leaving 7 bases between. Per germline, CDR1 SNHLY and CDR2 FYNNEI. There are 13 residues in the CDR3. In DNA form, the CDR3 reads TGTGCCAGCAGTGGACAGCGGAACACTGAAGCTTTCTTT. As protein: CASSGQRNTEAFF.

The gene calls are TRBV4-2 and TRBJ2-1; 8 bases map to TRBD2. The CDR3 covers 20 residues. Germline assignment: CDR1 LGHNA and CDR2 YNFKEQ. V lost 0 bases and J lost 2; bases outside the gene matches: 15. The CDR3 protein is CASSQDLSRGGSGTYNEQFF. CDR3 DNA: TGTGCCAGCAGCCAAGATCTTAGTCGGGGGGGGAGTGGGACCTACAATGAGCAGTTCTTC.

This clone has only a few counts. The sample carries other DNA sequences with the same CDR3. The chain carries TRBV5-4 and TRBJ2-3; D gene uncertain. The CDR3 consists of 12 residues. V gave up 4 bases and J gave up 2 bases, with 5 bases separating them. CDR1 is SGHNT and CDR2 is YYREEE in the germline V gene (reference sequence). CDR3 sequence: CASSLLTDTQYF. CDR3 DNA sequence: TGTGCCAGCAGCCTACTCACAGATACGCAGTATTTT.

The chain links TRBV27 to TRBJ2-7, with TRBD1 matching over 7 bases. This CDR3 comprises 14 residues. After removal of 9 bases from V and 2 bases from J, the junction contained 10 bases not matched to a gene. CDR1 and CDR2 (germline): MNHEY, SMNVEV (reference sequence). Here the CDR3 reads CASSGIQGAYEQYF. CDR3 coding DNA: TGTGCCAGTTCAGGGATCCAGGGGGCCTACGAGCAGTACTTC.

This chain joins TRBV7-8 and TRBJ2-2; 12 nucleotides line up with TRBD2. The V segment lost 2 bases and the J segment 4 bases; nucleotides outside the gene matches: 5. CDR1 is SGHVS and CDR2 is FQNEAQ in the germline V gene. This CDR3 spans 17 amino acids. The CDR3 region has the DNA TGTGCCAGCAGCTTACTAGCGGGGGGGCCGAGCACCGGGGAGCTGTTTTTT. This translates into CASSLLAGGPSTGELFF.

The rearrangement joins TRBV18 to TRBJ2-3; 12 bases match TRBD2. The junction had 11 bases not matched to a gene; V was cut back by 2 bases and J by 5 bases. Germline-derived CDR1 and CDR2 are KGHSH and LQKENI. CDR3 length equals 18 residues. The CDR3 DNA reads TGTGCCAGCTCACCAGACATGTGGACTAGCGGGACGGTAGATACGCAGTATTTT. Amino acids: CASSPDMWTSGTVDTQYF. Using reference TRBV18 and TRBJ2-3 for the parts outside the CDR3, the full variable domain is NAGVMQNPRHLVRRRGQEARLRCSPMKGHSHVYWYRQLPEEGLKFMVYLQKENIIDESGMPKERFSAEFPKEGPSILRIQQVVRGDSAAYFCASSPDMWTSGTVDTQYFGPGTRLTVL.

This clone was counted between two and nine times. The rearrangement joins TRBV27 to TRBJ1-4; 9 nucleotides agree with TRBD1. The trim removed 4 bases at V and 4 bases at J, leaving 4 bases unmatched. CDR1 and CDR2 (germline): MNHEY, SMNVEV (reference sequence). The CDR3 is made up of 15 amino acids. CDR3 in amino acids: CASSSGQGGNEKLFF. In DNA, the CDR3 is TGTGCCAGCAGTTCGGGACAGGGCGGTAATGAAAAACTGTTTTTT. The entire variable domain, with the rest obtained from reference TRBV27 and TRBJ1-4, is as follows: EAQVTQNPRYLITVTGKKLTVTCSQNMNHEYMSWYRQDPGLGLRQIYYSMNVEVTDKGDVPEGYKVSRKEKRNFPLILESPSPNQTSLYFCASSSGQGGNEKLFFGSGTQLSVL.

The chain employs TRBV4-1 and TRBJ1-3, with a tentative D call TRBD1 (5 bases). In germline, CDR1 is MGHRA, CDR2 YSYEKL. Between the trimmed V and J ends, which lost 0 bases and 4 bases, there was a span of 10 bases. This CDR3 comprises 15 residues. CDR3 amino acids: CASSQEGGVGNTIYF. The CDR3 nucleotides read TGCGCCAGCAGCCAAGAGGGAGGGGTGGGAAACACCATATATTTT.

This chain connects TRBV7-9 to TRBJ1-4, with D possibly matching TRBD1 (6 bases). V lost 3 bases and J 0 bases, leaving 11 bases between the germline ends. This CDR3 region has 16 residues. Germline loops: CDR1 SEHNR, CDR2 FQNEAQ (reference sequence). Here the CDR3 DNA reads TGTGCCAGCAGCTTCGGACAGCCTGCAACTAATGAAAAACTGTTTTTT. Translation gives CASSFGQPATNEKLFF. The variable domain in full, with the rest retrieved from reference TRBV7-9 and TRBJ1-4, is DTGVSQNPRHKITKRGQNVTFRCDPISEHNRLYWYRQTLGQGPEFLTYFQNEAQLEKSRLLSDRFSAERPKGSFSTLEIQRTEQGDSAMYLCASSFGQPATNEKLFFGSGTQLSVL.